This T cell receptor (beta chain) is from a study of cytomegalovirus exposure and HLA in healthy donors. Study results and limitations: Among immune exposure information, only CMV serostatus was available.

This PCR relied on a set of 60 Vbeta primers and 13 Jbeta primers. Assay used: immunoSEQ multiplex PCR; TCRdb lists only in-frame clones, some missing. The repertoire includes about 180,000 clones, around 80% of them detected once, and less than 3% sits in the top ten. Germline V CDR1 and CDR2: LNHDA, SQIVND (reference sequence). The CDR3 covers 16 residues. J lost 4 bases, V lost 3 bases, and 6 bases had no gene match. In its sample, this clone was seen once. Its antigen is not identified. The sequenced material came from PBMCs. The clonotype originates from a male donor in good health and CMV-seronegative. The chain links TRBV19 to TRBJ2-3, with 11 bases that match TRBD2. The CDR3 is CASSINSGGAADTQYF. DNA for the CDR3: TGTGCCAGTAGTATTAATAGCGGGGGGGCGGCAGATACGCAGTATTTT.